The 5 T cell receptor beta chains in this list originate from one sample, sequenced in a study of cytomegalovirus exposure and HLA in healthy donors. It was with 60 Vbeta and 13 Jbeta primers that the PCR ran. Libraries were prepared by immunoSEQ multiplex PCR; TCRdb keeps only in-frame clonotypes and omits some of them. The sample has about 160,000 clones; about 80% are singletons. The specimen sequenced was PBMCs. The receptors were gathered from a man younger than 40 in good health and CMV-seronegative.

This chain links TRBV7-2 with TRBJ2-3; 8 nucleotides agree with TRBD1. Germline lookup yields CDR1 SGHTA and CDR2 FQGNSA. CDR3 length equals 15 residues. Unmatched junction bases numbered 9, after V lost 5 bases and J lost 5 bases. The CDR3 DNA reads TGTGCCAGCAGCGCCCTGGACAGGGCTCTAGATACGCAGTATTTT. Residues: CASSALDRALDTQYF.

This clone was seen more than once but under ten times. In nucleotides, the CDR3 is TGTGCCAGCAGTGAATCTGGGGCCGGGACAGGGTACATACAGTACTTC. This encodes CASSESGAGTGYIQYF. This chain connects TRBV25-1 to TRBJ2-7, with TRBD1 matching 9 bases. The germline V gene has CDR1 MGHDK and CDR2 SYGVNS. The CDR3 loop spans 16 amino acids. Germline trimming cut 1 base from V and 10 bases from J; bases unmatched to any gene: 14.

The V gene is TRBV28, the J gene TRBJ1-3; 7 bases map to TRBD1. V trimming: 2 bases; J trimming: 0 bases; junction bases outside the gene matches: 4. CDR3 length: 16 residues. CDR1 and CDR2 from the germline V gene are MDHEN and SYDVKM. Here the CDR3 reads CASSLQGQYSGNTIYF. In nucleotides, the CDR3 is TGTGCCAGCAGTTTACAGGGACAGTACTCTGGAAACACCATATATTTT.

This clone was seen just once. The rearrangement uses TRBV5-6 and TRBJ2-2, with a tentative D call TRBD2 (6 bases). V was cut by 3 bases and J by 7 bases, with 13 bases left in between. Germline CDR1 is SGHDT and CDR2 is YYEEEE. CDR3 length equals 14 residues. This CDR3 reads CASSSWGDGGELFF. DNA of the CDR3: TGTGCCAGCAGCTCCTGGGGGGACGGCGGGGAGCTGTTTTTT.

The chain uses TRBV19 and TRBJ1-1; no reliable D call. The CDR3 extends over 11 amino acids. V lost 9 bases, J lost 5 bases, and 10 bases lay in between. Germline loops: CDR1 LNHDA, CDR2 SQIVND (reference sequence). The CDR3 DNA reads TGTGCCAGCCTCGCCCGGACTGAAGCTTTCTTT. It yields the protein CASLARTEAFF.